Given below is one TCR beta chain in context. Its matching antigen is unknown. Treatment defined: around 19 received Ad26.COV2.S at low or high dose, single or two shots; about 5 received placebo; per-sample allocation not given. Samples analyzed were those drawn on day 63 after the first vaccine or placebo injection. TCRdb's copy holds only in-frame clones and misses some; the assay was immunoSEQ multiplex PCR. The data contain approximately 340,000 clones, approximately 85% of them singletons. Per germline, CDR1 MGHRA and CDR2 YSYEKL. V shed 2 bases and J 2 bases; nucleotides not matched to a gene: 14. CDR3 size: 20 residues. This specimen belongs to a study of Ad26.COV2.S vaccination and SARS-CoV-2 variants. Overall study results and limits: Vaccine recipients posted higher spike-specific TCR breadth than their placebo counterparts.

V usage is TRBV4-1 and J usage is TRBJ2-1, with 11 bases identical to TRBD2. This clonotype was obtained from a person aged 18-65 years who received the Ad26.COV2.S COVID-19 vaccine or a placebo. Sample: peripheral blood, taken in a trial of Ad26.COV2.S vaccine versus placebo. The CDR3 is CASSQKIMGPSGGTYNEQFF. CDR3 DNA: TGCGCCAGCAGCCAAAAGATCATGGGGCCTAGCGGGGGGACCTACAATGAGCAGTTCTTC.